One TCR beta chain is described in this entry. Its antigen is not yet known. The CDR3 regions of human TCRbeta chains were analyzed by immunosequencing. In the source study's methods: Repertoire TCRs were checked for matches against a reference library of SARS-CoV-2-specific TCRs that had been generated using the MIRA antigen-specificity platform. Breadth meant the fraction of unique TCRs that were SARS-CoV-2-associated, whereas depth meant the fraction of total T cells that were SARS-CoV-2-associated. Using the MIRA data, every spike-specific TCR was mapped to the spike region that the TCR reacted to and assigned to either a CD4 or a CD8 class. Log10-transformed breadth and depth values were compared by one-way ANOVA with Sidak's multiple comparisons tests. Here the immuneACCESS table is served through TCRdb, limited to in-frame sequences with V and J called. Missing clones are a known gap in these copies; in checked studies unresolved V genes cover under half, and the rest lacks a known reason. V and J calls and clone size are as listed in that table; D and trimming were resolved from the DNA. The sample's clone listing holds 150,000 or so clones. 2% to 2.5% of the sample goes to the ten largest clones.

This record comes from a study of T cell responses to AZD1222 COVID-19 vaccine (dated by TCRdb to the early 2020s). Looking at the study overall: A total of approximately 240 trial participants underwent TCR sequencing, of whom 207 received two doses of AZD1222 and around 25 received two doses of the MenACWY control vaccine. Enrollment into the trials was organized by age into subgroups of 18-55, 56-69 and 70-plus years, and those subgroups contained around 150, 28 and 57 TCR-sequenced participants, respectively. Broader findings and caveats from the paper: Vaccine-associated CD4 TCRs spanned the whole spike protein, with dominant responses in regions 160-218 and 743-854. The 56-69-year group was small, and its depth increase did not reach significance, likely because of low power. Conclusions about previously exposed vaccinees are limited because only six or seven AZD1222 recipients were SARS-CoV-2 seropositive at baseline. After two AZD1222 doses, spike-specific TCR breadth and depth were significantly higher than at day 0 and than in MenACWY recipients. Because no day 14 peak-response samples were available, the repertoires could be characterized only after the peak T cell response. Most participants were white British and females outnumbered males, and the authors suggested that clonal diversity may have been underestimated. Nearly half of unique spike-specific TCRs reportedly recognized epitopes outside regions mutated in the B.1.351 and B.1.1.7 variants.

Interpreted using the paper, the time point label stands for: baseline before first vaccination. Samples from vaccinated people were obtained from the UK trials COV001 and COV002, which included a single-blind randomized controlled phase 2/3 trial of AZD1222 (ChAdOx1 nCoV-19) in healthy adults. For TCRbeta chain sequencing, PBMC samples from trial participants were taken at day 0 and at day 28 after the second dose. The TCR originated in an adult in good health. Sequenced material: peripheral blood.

The CDR3 has the sequence CASSPPRPNQPQHF. The bases read TGTGCCAGCAGTCCCCCCAGACCCAATCAGCCCCAGCATTTT. The rearranged segments are TRBV28 and TRBJ1-5; no D gene is confidently identified. The germline V gene supplies CDR1 MDHEN and CDR2 SYDVKM. V loses 5 bases of germline sequence and J loses 3 bases, and the interval between the two ends is 11 bases. The CDR3 holds 14 amino acids from the cysteine to the phenylalanine. The entry retains the CDR3 DNA only, 42 bases that are in frame from base 1.